The 4 T cell receptor beta chains presented below share a single source sample, sequenced in a study of blood T cell repertoires in COVID-19. Some clones are missing from TCRdb's copy, which holds only in-frame ones; the method was immunoSEQ multiplex PCR. The table includes some 70,000 clones, just over 85% detected once. Specimen: peripheral blood. Receptors were obtained from a man aged 25-40 years with acute or convalescent COVID-19.

The chain uses TRBV5-4 and TRBJ1-2; 8 bases align to TRBD1. The junction had 7 bases not matched to a gene; V was cut back by 5 bases and J by 7 bases. CDR3 length: 13 residues. Germline V CDR1 and CDR2: SGHNT, YYREEE (reference sequence). CDR3 DNA sequence: TGTGCCAGCAGTTTCGCAGGGGGCGGTGGCTACACCTTC. Translation gives CASSFAGGGGYTF.

The chain joins TRBV4-1 to TRBJ2-6; D possibly corresponds to TRBD1 (6 bases). CDR3 length: 18 residues. CDR1 is MGHRA and CDR2 is YSYEKL in the germline V gene. V was cut by 2 bases and J by 0 bases, with 14 bases left in between. CDR3 DNA sequence: TGCGCCAGCAGCCAAAGCCCAGGGGCTAGCTCTGGGGCCAACGTCCTGACTTTC. It encodes CASSQSPGASSGANVLTF.

V and J are TRBV28 and TRBJ1-1; D is perhaps TRBD1 (6 bases). The CDR3 totals 15 residues. CDR1 is MDHEN and CDR2 is SYDVKM in the germline V gene. Trimming removed 5 bases from V and 3 bases from J, with 16 bases in between. The CDR3 protein is CASSLTGSWYTEAFF. The CDR3 DNA reads TGTGCCAGCAGTCTCACAGGGTCGTGGTACACTGAAGCTTTCTTT.

This sequence joins TRBV27 and TRBJ1-3; 7 nucleotides line up with TRBD1. J was trimmed by 2 bases and V by 2 bases; bases with no gene match: 0. This CDR3 contains 14 residues. CDR1 and CDR2 (germline): MNHEY, SMNVEV (reference sequence). CDR3 coding DNA: TGTGCCAGCAGTTTACAGGGGGCTGGAAACACCATATATTTT. Its protein product is CASSLQGAGNTIYF.